The rows below give T cell receptor beta chains drawn from one sample of a study of monozygotic twins with inflammatory bowel disease. Reanalyzing the 5' RACE reads, TCRdb keeps one entry per CDR3 protein, without DNA. The listing records about 450,000 distinct CDR3 sequences. What was sequenced was blood. The receptors here all came from a human donor with ulcerative colitis or Crohn's disease, or a healthy co-twin of an affected twin (not recorded which). Each CDR3 is given with its conserved first and last residue.

j_call: TRBJ1-5; v_call: TRBV27; cdr3_aa: CASALGQGAQPQHF
j_call: TRBJ2-1; v_call: TRBV24-1; cdr3_aa: CATSDPSVGTGTGGYNEQFF
j_call: TRBJ2-7; v_call: TRBV7-2; cdr3_aa: CASSYPGPRYEQYF
j_call: TRBJ2-7; v_call: TRBV6-2/TRBV6-3; cdr3_aa: CASSYSRYYEQYF
j_call: TRBJ2-1; v_call: TRBV5-1; cdr3_aa: CASSLLGVMNEQFF
j_call: TRBJ2-5; v_call: TRBV9; cdr3_aa: CASSVVQVGGTQYF
j_call: TRBJ1-6; v_call: TRBV12-3/TRBV12-4; cdr3_aa: CASSFRGDGSPLHF
j_call: TRBJ1-2; v_call: TRBV20-1; cdr3_aa: CSAIIQDILYGYTF
j_call: TRBJ2-5; v_call: TRBV6-1; cdr3_aa: CASRATDGGRGETQYF
j_call: TRBJ2-1; v_call: TRBV5-1; cdr3_aa: CASSLSSGVRNEQFF
j_call: TRBJ2-2; v_call: TRBV20-1; cdr3_aa: CSAGRKDGELFF
j_call: TRBJ2-7; v_call: TRBV20-1; cdr3_aa: CSARVGTRGYEQYF
j_call: TRBJ1-4; v_call: TRBV2; cdr3_aa: CASSEESLTNEKLFF
j_call: TRBJ2-1; v_call: TRBV27; cdr3_aa: CASSFSAGGANEQFF
j_call: TRBJ2-2; v_call: TRBV7-2; cdr3_aa: CASSRRTVRGTGELFF
j_call: TRBJ2-1; v_call: TRBV4-1; cdr3_aa: CASRRGADNEQFF
j_call: TRBJ1-1; v_call: TRBV7-2; cdr3_aa: CASSSSTLDAFF
j_call: TRBJ2-1; v_call: TRBV12-3/TRBV12-4; cdr3_aa: CASSFQTSGRVSSYNEQFF
j_call: TRBJ2-3; v_call: TRBV29-1; cdr3_aa: CSAAGLLTDTQYF
j_call: TRBJ2-2; v_call: TRBV7-2; cdr3_aa: CASRGTSGRTGELFF
j_call: TRBJ2-1; v_call: TRBV11-1; cdr3_aa: CASSSTSLARAPDNEQFF
j_call: TRBJ1-4; v_call: TRBV6-1; cdr3_aa: CASKLRALGEKLFF
j_call: TRBJ1-5; v_call: TRBV19; cdr3_aa: CASSIRRQGADQPQHF
j_call: TRBJ2-7; v_call: TRBV6-1; cdr3_aa: CASSEAGSFLYEQYF
j_call: TRBJ2-7; v_call: TRBV5-1; cdr3_aa: CASSSNYYEQYF
j_call: TRBJ1-2; v_call: TRBV6-5; cdr3_aa: CASSYEGGRYGYTF
j_call: TRBJ2-1; v_call: TRBV24-1; cdr3_aa: CATSHRLAGRNEQFF
j_call: TRBJ2-1; v_call: TRBV28; cdr3_aa: CASTPGSYNEQFF
j_call: TRBJ1-1; v_call: TRBV7-2; cdr3_aa: CASSLIGVDTEAFF
j_call: TRBJ2-7; v_call: TRBV7-9; cdr3_aa: CASSEILYYEQYF
j_call: TRBJ1-1; v_call: TRBV18; cdr3_aa: CASSPGGARNTEAFF
j_call: TRBJ2-5; v_call: TRBV5-1; cdr3_aa: CASVPQGMRGETQYF
j_call: TRBJ1-1; v_call: TRBV7-3; cdr3_aa: CASSLGAPGEGGEAFF
j_call: TRBJ2-3; v_call: TRBV7-3; cdr3_aa: CASSLTSDTQYF
j_call: TRBJ1-6; v_call: TRBV6-5; cdr3_aa: CASSYSEAYNSPLHF
j_call: TRBJ2-1; v_call: TRBV6-2/TRBV6-3; cdr3_aa: CASSSPLSGGALNEQFF
j_call: TRBJ1-1; v_call: TRBV15; cdr3_aa: CATSRDRTGITEAFF